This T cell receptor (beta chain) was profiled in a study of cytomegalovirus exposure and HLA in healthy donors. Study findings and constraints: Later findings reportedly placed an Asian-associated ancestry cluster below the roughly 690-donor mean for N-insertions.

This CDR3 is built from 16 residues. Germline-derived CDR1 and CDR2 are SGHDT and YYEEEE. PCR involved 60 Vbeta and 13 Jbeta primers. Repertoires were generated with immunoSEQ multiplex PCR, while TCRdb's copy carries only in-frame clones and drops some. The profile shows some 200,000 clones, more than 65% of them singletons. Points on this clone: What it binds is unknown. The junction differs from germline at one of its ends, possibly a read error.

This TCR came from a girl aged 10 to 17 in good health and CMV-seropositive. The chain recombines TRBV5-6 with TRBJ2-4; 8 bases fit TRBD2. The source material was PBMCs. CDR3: CASSLDVGLAKNIRYF. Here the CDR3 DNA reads TGTGCCAGCAGCTTGGATGTAGGACTAGCCAAAAACATTCGGTACTTC.